One T cell receptor beta chain is described in this entry. Its antigen is unidentified. Profiling relied on immunoSEQ multiplex PCR, and the TCRdb table lists in-frame clones only, not all of them. The table records tens of thousands of clones, roughly 90% of them present only once. This specimen belongs to a study of OX40 agonist ivuxolimab in advanced cancers. Study findings and constraints: Among the nonresponders, some also had low normalized T-cell clonal expansion.

The CDR3 covers 15 residues. Germline V gene data show CDR1 as SEHNR and CDR2 as FQNEAQ (reference sequence). Trimming stripped 4 bases from V and 7 bases from J, with 16 bases between. The J gene is TRBJ1-4, the V gene TRBV7-9; no clear D. The sample in question was CD4+ or CD8+ T cells sorted from blood, obtained in a trial of the OX40 agonist ivuxolimab. This clonotype was sampled from an adult with an advanced solid tumor such as melanoma, head and neck, liver or kidney cancer. CDR3 amino acids: CASSYDWELGEKLFF. In DNA form, the CDR3 reads TGTGCCAGCAGCTACGACTGGGAACTTGGTGAAAAACTGTTTTTT.